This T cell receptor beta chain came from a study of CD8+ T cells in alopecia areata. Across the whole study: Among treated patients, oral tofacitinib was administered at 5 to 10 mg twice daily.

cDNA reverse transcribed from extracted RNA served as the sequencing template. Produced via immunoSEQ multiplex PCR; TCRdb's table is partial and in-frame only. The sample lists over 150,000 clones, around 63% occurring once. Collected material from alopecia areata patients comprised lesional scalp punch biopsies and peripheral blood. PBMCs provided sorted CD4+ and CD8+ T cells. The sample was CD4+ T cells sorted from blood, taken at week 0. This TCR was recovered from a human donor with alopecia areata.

CDR3 nucleotide sequence: TGCAGCGTAGGAAAAGAGAACACTGAAGCTTTCTTT. Its protein is CSVGKENTEAFF. The V and J genes are TRBV29-1 and TRBJ1-1, with D uncertain. From germline, CDR1 is SQVTM and CDR2 ANQGSEA. The CDR3 spans 12 residues. With 6 bases removed from V and 1 base from J, the gap between germline ends came to 9 bases.